This TCR beta chain was recorded in a study of blood T cells in healthy people across ages. General study points: It was held that the diversity estimates obtained from one million T cells were underestimates.

CDR1 and CDR2 (germline): PRHDT, FYEKMQ (reference sequence). CDR3 size: 15 residues. V was clipped by 4 bases and J by 4 bases; unmatched bases: 7. As for this clonotype: As yet, its antigen is unknown.

Using a J-beta primer mix together with a sample-barcoded 5' primer, a second PCR was run for roughly 7 to 12 cycles. TCRdb reprocessed the 5' RACE reads via MiXCR and lists one record per CDR3 protein. The repertoire holds some 700,000 distinct CDR3 sequences, 43% seen once, with about 20% in the top ten. Sequenced material: blood. This TCR derives from an older woman in good health. The chain uses TRBV13 and TRBJ1-2; 9 positions match TRBD1. Written as DNA, the CDR3 is TGTGCCAGCAGCTCCCGGGACAGGGAGAGCTATGGCTACACCTTC. Translation gives CASSSRDRESYGYTF.